This T cell receptor beta chain appears in the sequencing data of a study of blood T cell repertoires in COVID-19. Study-wide context: The study drew acute and convalescent COVID-19 samples from the United States, Italy and Spain. PBMCs, B-cell-depleted T cells, or T cells were the source of the cDNA or gDNA that made up the material.

Authors' processing steps: Researchers report that nucleated cell counts were estimated from reference gene primer amplification. Libraries were prepared by immunoSEQ multiplex PCR; TCRdb keeps only in-frame clonotypes and omits some of them. From that table come the V and J calls and clone size; the DNA was used to work out D and trimming. The table lists about 55,000 clones, roughly 80% of them singletons. This TCR came from a human donor in a cohort sampled during active or convalescent COVID-19. Material for sequencing was peripheral blood.

This chain's CDR3 is CASSPRGDQETQYF. Written as DNA, the CDR3 is TGTGCCAGCAGCCCCAGGGGCGACCAAGAGACCCAGTACTTC. V and J are TRBV3-1 (or the pseudogene TRBV3-2) and TRBJ2-5; maybe TRBD1 (6 bases). V lost 4 bases and J 0 bases, leaving 9 bases between the germline ends. The germline V gene has CDR1 LGHDT and CDR2 YNNKEL (reference sequence). This CDR3 spans 14 amino acids.